The 5 T cell receptor beta chains presented below share a single source sample, sequenced in a study of blood T cell repertoires in COVID-19. Libraries were prepared by immunoSEQ multiplex PCR; TCRdb keeps only in-frame clonotypes and omits some of them. Of fewer than 85,000 clones in the sample, roughly 85% were seen once. The sample taken for sequencing was peripheral blood. The source is a human donor in a cohort sampled during active COVID-19.

Here the CDR3 reads CASSQASTQETQYF. The CDR3 DNA follows: TGTGCCAGCAGCCAAGCTAGCACCCAAGAGACCCAGTACTTC. The chain is built from TRBV3-1 (or the pseudogene TRBV3-2) and TRBJ2-5, with D perhaps TRBD2 (5 bases). Trimming cost V 1 base and J 1 base, with 7 bases left between them. The CDR3 has 14 residues. Germline CDR1 is LGHDT and CDR2 is YNNKEL (reference sequence).

The chain links TRBV19 to TRBJ2-1; the D gene is possibly TRBD1 (6 bases). The germline CDR1 and CDR2 sequences are LNHDA and SQIVND (reference sequence). V was cut by 4 bases and J by 1 base, with 11 bases left in between. This CDR3 contains 15 residues. The chain's CDR3 is CASSSDRISYNEQFF. The CDR3 DNA sequence: TGTGCCAGTAGTAGCGACAGGATATCCTACAATGAGCAGTTCTTC.

The chain has TRBV7-9 and TRBJ1-2; a weak D match, TRBD1 (6 bases). V was clipped by 7 bases and J by 2 bases, with 11 bases between them. The CDR3 is 13 residues long. Per germline, CDR1 SEHNR and CDR2 FQNEAQ (reference sequence). The CDR3 DNA sequence: TGTGCCAGCACAAAACAGGGAAACTATGGCTACACCTTC. This codes for CASTKQGNYGYTF.

The gene calls are TRBV6-6 and TRBJ2-3; 12 bases line up with TRBD2. This CDR3 contains 17 residues. The trim removed 5 bases at V and 4 bases at J, leaving 10 bases unmatched. Germline loops: CDR1 MNHNY, CDR2 SVGAGI (reference sequence). The CDR3 here is CASSRTSGAGVADTQYF. In DNA, the CDR3 is TGTGCCAGCAGTCGGACTAGCGGGGCTGGTGTCGCAGATACGCAGTATTTT.

This chain links TRBV7-3 with TRBJ2-3; D call uncertain. The CDR3 consists of 13 residues. The V end was cut by 2 bases, the J end by 1 base, with 4 bases between. Germline CDR1 SGHTA, CDR2 FQGTGA. For the CDR3, the DNA is TGTGCCAGCAGCTTACTCCGCACAGATACGCAGTATTTT. Protein: CASSLLRTDTQYF.